Below, 18 T cell receptor beta chains from the same sample are listed, as sequenced in a study of Ad26.COV2.S vaccination and SARS-CoV-2 variants. Some clones are missing from TCRdb's copy, which holds only in-frame ones; the method was immunoSEQ multiplex PCR. The sample carries about 350,000 clones, around 83% recorded once. Stated treatment: around 19 received Ad26.COV2.S at low or high dose, single or two shots; about 5 received placebo; per-sample allocation not given. Collection of the samples took place on day 63 after the first injection of vaccine or placebo. Sequencing was performed on peripheral blood, taken in a trial of Ad26.COV2.S vaccine versus placebo. The receptor source for this set is a person between 18 and 65 years old who received the Ad26.COV2.S COVID-19 vaccine or a placebo.

V gene TRBV6-2 or TRBV6-3 combines with J gene TRBJ2-4; 12 bases are a match to TRBD2. Germline V gene data show CDR1 as MNHEY and CDR2 as SVGEGT. The CDR3 sequence is 17 residues long. Losses at the gene ends were 6 bases for V and 2 bases for J; bases not matched to a gene: 8. Here the CDR3 DNA reads TGTGCCAGCAGCCGGTACACTAGCGGGAGGCCCAAAAACATTCAGTACTTC. It specifies CASSRYTSGRPKNIQYF.

The DNA for the CDR3 is TGTGCCACCAGTGACCCCCTGACAGGGATTGACGGTGGCTACACCTTC. Protein product: CATSDPLTGIDGGYTF. The chain is built from TRBV24-1 and TRBJ1-2; 7 positions match TRBD1. The germline V gene encodes CDR1 KGHDR and CDR2 SFDVKD. This CDR3 is built from 16 residues. Germline trimming cut 4 bases from V and 7 bases from J; bases unmatched to any gene: 14.

The V gene is TRBV9, the J gene TRBJ2-3; 14 bases fit TRBD2. V shed 4 bases, J shed 7 bases, and the junction held 5 bases outside the gene matches. CDR1 is SGDLS, CDR2 YYNGEE, per germline. The CDR3 is made up of 15 amino acids. CDR3 nucleotide sequence: TGTGCCAGCAGCTCCGGACTAGCGGGAGGCTATACGCAGTATTTT. Amino acid sequence: CASSSGLAGGYTQYF.

This clone was counted once. J is TRBJ1-5 and V is TRBV6-5; D is undetermined. This CDR3 has 13 amino acids. The V end lost 5 bases, the J end lost 8 bases, and 13 bases lay between the germline ends. Germline CDR1 and CDR2: MNHEY and SVGAGI. The CDR3, as DNA: TGTGCCAGCAGTCCCGACGGTGTGAAGCCCCAGCATTTT. Encoded protein: CASSPDGVKPQHF.

The rearrangement links TRBV9 to TRBJ2-7; D is unresolved. Germline CDR1 and CDR2: SGDLS and YYNGEE. V lost 3 bases to trimming and J lost 1 base, with 8 bases between them. The length of the CDR3 is 13 residues. For the CDR3, the DNA is TGTGCCAGCAGCGCCCAAACTTCCTACGAGCAGTACTTC. Translation gives CASSAQTSYEQYF.

The genes are TRBV19 and TRBJ2-1, with D tentatively TRBD2 (7 bases). From germline, CDR1 is LNHDA and CDR2 SQIVND (reference sequence). This CDR3 region has 16 residues. The V gene lost 4 bases and the J gene lost 4 bases, with 17 bases spanning the gap. CDR3 bases: TGTGCCAGTAGTAGGAACAGGGCGGGGGATTACAATGAGCAGTTCTTC. Encoded protein: CASSRNRAGDYNEQFF.

This chain connects TRBV11-2 to TRBJ2-2; D is unclear. The CDR3 is 14 amino acids. The V and J ends lost 5 bases and 6 bases respectively, with 13 bases between them. The germline V gene encodes CDR1 SGHAT and CDR2 FQNNGV. CDR3 in amino acids: CASSLRFGAGELFF. As DNA, the CDR3 is TGTGCCAGCAGCCTCCGGTTTGGGGCCGGGGAGCTGTTTTTT.

V gene TRBV5-6 combines with J gene TRBJ2-7; 9 bases fit TRBD1. The V gene's germline CDR1 is SGHDT and CDR2 YYEEEE. The CDR3 runs 13 residues. The junction had 0 bases not matched to a gene; V was cut back by 4 bases and J by 1 base. For the CDR3, the DNA is TGTGCCAGCAGCGGACAGGGGTCCTACGAGCAGTACTTC. This codes for CASSGQGSYEQYF.

The chain joins TRBV9 to TRBJ2-5; 11 positions agree with TRBD2. The V gene's germline CDR1 is SGDLS and CDR2 YYNGEE. Trimming removed 4 bases from V and 2 bases from J; junction bases left unmatched: 7. This CDR3 comprises 16 residues. The CDR3 DNA reads TGTGCCAGCAGCCCCCATAGCGGGGGGGGTCAAGAGACCCAGTACTTC. Amino acid sequence: CASSPHSGGGQETQYF.

The chain joins TRBV6-1 to TRBJ1-2; D is uncertain. V was cut by 1 base and J by 8 bases, with 8 bases left in between. In germline, CDR1 is MNHNS, CDR2 SASEGT. CDR3 size: 12 residues. CDR3: CASSEEWKGYTF. For the CDR3, the DNA is TGTGCCAGCAGTGAAGAATGGAAAGGCTACACCTTC.

The DNA for the CDR3 is TGTGCCAGCAGCCAATCCTTAGCGGGTAGCCGGGAGACCCAGTACTTC. Encoded protein: CASSQSLAGSRETQYF. The gene calls are TRBV7-9 and TRBJ2-5, with 7 bases identical to TRBD2. V shed 5 bases and J 5 bases; nucleotides not matched to a gene: 14. This CDR3 region has 16 residues. Germline lookup yields CDR1 SEHNR and CDR2 FQNEAQ (reference sequence).

This clone appeared once. This rearrangement joins TRBV19 to TRBJ2-5, with 7 bases matching TRBD2. The CDR3 loop spans 12 amino acids. Germline V lookup: CDR1 LNHDA, CDR2 SQIVND (reference sequence). V dropped 5 bases and J dropped 7; count of bases not matched to a gene: 4. The chain's CDR3 is CASSREAGTQYF. Here the CDR3 DNA reads TGTGCCAGTAGTCGGGAGGCAGGGACCCAGTACTTC.

This chain connects TRBV11-3 to TRBJ2-5, with 9 bases that match TRBD1. V dropped 9 bases and J dropped 5; count of bases not matched to a gene: 10. This CDR3 comprises 14 residues. The germline gives CDR1 SGHNT, CDR2 YENEEA. The CDR3 protein is CASSRQGGSETQYF. CDR3 bases: TGTGCCAGTTCAAGACAGGGGGGGTCGGAGACCCAGTACTTC.

This sequence joins TRBV10-2 and TRBJ2-2; tentative D call: TRBD2 (6 bases). There are 16 residues in the CDR3. Trimming removed 2 bases from V and 6 bases from J, with 16 bases in between. Per the germline V gene, CDR1 is WSHSY and CDR2 is SAAADI. As DNA, the CDR3 is TGCGCCAGCAGTGAGGGGGGACTCGTTGGGGCCGGGGAGCTGTTTTTT. Residues: CASSEGGLVGAGELFF.

This clone was found once. The V call is TRBV5-5, the J call TRBJ1-1; D unclear. This CDR3 has 11 residues. V gave up 4 bases and J gave up 6 bases, with 7 bases separating them. CDR1 is SGHKS, CDR2 YYEKEE, per germline (reference sequence). DNA for the CDR3: TGTGCCAGCAGCATAATATCTGAAGCTTTCTTT. Translated: CASSIISEAFF.

V and J are TRBV7-9 and TRBJ1-6; D possibly corresponds to TRBD1 (6 bases). Germline V gene sequence: CDR1 SEHNR, CDR2 FQNEAQ (reference sequence). V was trimmed by 5 bases and J by 5 bases, leaving 10 bases between them. The CDR3 extends over 14 amino acids. In DNA, the CDR3 is TGTGCCAGCAGCGAGGACAGCGATAATTCACCCCTCCACTTT. This encodes CASSEDSDNSPLHF.

The genes are TRBV18 and TRBJ2-3, with 7 nucleotides matching TRBD2. The CDR3 covers 15 residues. The J segment lost 1 base and the V segment lost 3 bases, leaving 4 bases of the junction unmatched. Per germline, CDR1 KGHSH and CDR2 LQKENI. The CDR3 is CASSPAGARTDTQYF. In DNA, the CDR3 is TGTGCCAGCTCACCGGCGGGAGCGCGCACAGATACGCAGTATTTT.

This clone came up a few times. This chain joins TRBV2 and TRBJ1-5; tentatively, D is TRBD1 (6 bases). Trimming shortened V by 0 bases and J by 6 bases, and 6 bases separated the two germline ends. Germline lookup yields CDR1 SNHLY and CDR2 FYNNEI. This CDR3 spans 13 amino acids. CDR3 residues: CASSEAGAQPQHF. CDR3 bases: TGTGCCAGCAGTGAAGCGGGGGCTCAGCCCCAGCATTTT.